This T cell receptor beta chain emerged from a study of identical twins. This clonotype was observed at least ten times. There are 15 residues in the CDR3. Per the germline V gene, CDR1 is SGHRS and CDR2 is YFSETQ. After removal of 4 bases from V and 6 bases from J, the junction contained 12 bases not matched to a gene. TCRdb independently ran MiXCR on the 5' RACE reads; one entry per CDR3 protein. The data show about 240,000 distinct CDR3 sequences, with about 11% seen just once and more than 8.5% held by the top ten. The specimen was memory T cells sorted from blood. The chain recombines TRBV5-1 with TRBJ1-1; 7 bases fit TRBD1. The origin of this receptor is a man aged 50 to 60 in good health. CDR3 DNA: TGCGCCAGCAGCCGGGACAGACGGATGGGCTCTGAAGCTTTCTTT. Protein: CASSRDRRMGSEAFF.